These T cell receptor beta chains were read from a single sample in a study of technical replicates of blood from a few donors. TCRdb keeps only in-frame clones here, not all; method: immunoSEQ multiplex PCR. Counted here are 40,000 to 60,000 clones, roughly 84% occurring once; the ten biggest clones make up 5% to 6%. Sequencing was done on a sample of PBMCs. Every receptor here comes from a human donor in good health. Some clones in this sample may be carry-over from other donors' samples. Both conserved end residues are part of each CDR3. The D gene is left open where the match is weak. Expanded clones are given a class, and other clones once, few, many or no size at all.

-,TRBV6-1,TRBD1,14,TRBJ2-3,TGTGCCAGCAGTGAAGGGACAGGGGCAGATACGCAGTATTTT,CASSEGTGADTQYF
-,TRBV29-1,-,13,TRBJ1-2,TGCAGCGTCGGCCCAACAGGGAAAATGCGCTACACCTTC,CSVGPTGKMRYTF
-,TRBV7-2,TRBD2,14,TRBJ2-7,TGTGCCAGCAGCTCCCTTGCGGGGGTATCCGAGCAGTACTTC,CASSSLAGVSEQYF
-,TRBV7-9,TRBD1,14,TRBJ1-2,TGTGCCAGCAGCTTAGAGGGGGCTGGGGCCGGCTACACCTTC,CASSLEGAGAGYTF
-,TRBV27,TRBD2,13,TRBJ2-7,TGTGCCAGCAGTCCACTAGCGGACTACGAGCAGTACTTC,CASSPLADYEQYF
few,TRBV19,-,16,TRBJ1-5,TGTGCCAGTAGCCGGACTACTGTCCGGCTCAATCAGCCCCAGCATTTT,CASSRTTVRLNQPQHF
-,TRBV7-8,TRBD1,16,TRBJ1-3,TGTGCCAGCAGCTTAGGTAACAGGGGTACCGGAAACACCATATATTTT,CASSLGNRGTGNTIYF
once,TRBV5-1,-,14,TRBJ2-7,TGCGCCAGCAGCATACGGACAGGGACTAACGAGCAGTACTTC,CASSIRTGTNEQYF
many,TRBV7-8,TRBD1,16,TRBJ2-7,TGTGCCAGCAGCCCGTTCCCGGGACAGGGAAACATCGAGCAGTACTTC,CASSPFPGQGNIEQYF
-,TRBV7-2,-,13,TRBJ2-7,TGTGCCAGCAGGCGCCGGGACTCCTACGAGCAGTACTTC,CASRRRDSYEQYF
-,TRBV2,TRBD2,15,TRBJ2-3,TGTGCCAGCATAGCTAGCGGGGCTAGCACAGATACGCAGTATTTT,CASIASGASTDTQYF
-,TRBV28,TRBD1,16,TRBJ1-3,TGTGCCAGCAGACCCGGGACAGGGCGCTCTGGAAACACCATATATTTT,CASRPGTGRSGNTIYF
-,TRBV30,TRBD2,15,TRBJ2-3,TGTGCCTGGAGTCAGCCTAGCGGAGGTACAGATACGCAGTATTTT,CAWSQPSGGTDTQYF
-,TRBV4-1,TRBD1,15,TRBJ1-2,TGCGCCAGCAGCCAAGTCCCCGGGACAGGGGCTGGCTACACCTTC,CASSQVPGTGAGYTF
-,TRBV7-2,-,13,TRBJ1-1,TGTGCCAGCAGCCCCAACATGAACACTGAAGCTTTCTTT,CASSPNMNTEAFF
-,TRBV5-1,TRBD1,13,TRBJ2-7,TGCGCCAGCAGCACCCAGGGGGTCCTCGAGCAGTACTTC,CASSTQGVLEQYF
many,TRBV4-2,-,11,TRBJ1-6,TGTGCCAGCAGCCAGTTAGACACCCTCCACTTT,CASSQLDTLHF